The 28 T cell receptor beta chains listed next were all sequenced from one sample in a study of T cells in women clearing cervical HPV infection. Generated by immunoSEQ multiplex PCR, the TCRdb table keeps only in-frame clones and is missing some. Listed are 49,000 or so clones; 35% to 45% falls within the top ten. The specimen sequenced was blood buffy coat. All receptors come from a woman between 18 and 70 years old with a cervical HPV16 infection that either progressed to CIN3+ or cleared (not recorded which).

To note about this clone: The junction does not match germline at one end; this may be a read error. The read ends 3 residues shy of where the CDR3 ends; the end is completed using the germline J gene. V gene TRBV18 combines with J gene TRBJ2-1; D is possibly TRBD1 or TRBD2 (5 bases each). Germline-derived CDR1 and CDR2 are KGHSH and LQKENI. The CDR3 extends over 13 amino acids. The CDR3 reads CVSSASEGNEQFF. CDR3 DNA, as far as it was read: TGTGTCAGCTCTGCTAGTGAGGGGAATGAG.

On this clone: The read ends 3 residues before the CDR3 terminus; that terminus is restored from the germline J gene. The rearrangement uses TRBV20-1 and TRBJ2-3, with 7 bases lining up with TRBD2. From germline, CDR1 is DFQATT and CDR2 SNEGSKA (reference sequence). CDR3 length: 14 residues. V trimming: 3 bases; J trimming: 1 base; junction bases outside the gene matches: 4. CDR3 DNA (partial): TGCAGTGCTAGTAGCGGGTCTGGCACAGATACG. Translation gives CSASSGSGTDT. The complete CDR3 protein is CSASSGSGTDTQYF.

The CDR3 protein is CASSEFLAGGRTDTQYF. The CDR3 bases that were read are TGTGCCAGCAGCGAGTTCCTAGCGGGAGGTCGCACAGATACG. The chain carries TRBV9 and TRBJ2-3; 11 nucleotides line up with TRBD2. Read coverage stops 3 residues before the CDR3 terminus; the germline J gene supplies the remainder. V dropped 3 bases and J dropped 1; count of bases not matched to a gene: 7. In germline, CDR1 is SGDLS, CDR2 YYNGEE. The CDR3 is made up of 17 amino acids.

Details on this clone: The read ends 3 residues before the CDR3 terminus; that terminus is restored from the germline J gene. Other nucleotide sequences from this sample produce the same CDR3. The chain combines TRBV30 with TRBJ1-4; D perhaps matches TRBD1 (5 bases). Germline V lookup: CDR1 GTSNPN, CDR2 SVGIG (reference sequence). With 2 bases removed from V and 5 bases from J, the gap between germline ends came to 12 bases. The CDR3 sequence is 14 residues long. CDR3 residues: CAWSPGRENEKLFF. Incomplete CDR3 DNA: TGTGCCTGGAGTCCGGGCAGGGAAAATGAAAAA.

As regards this clone: The CDR3 end lies 3 residues beyond the end of the read and is filled in from the germline J gene. The V call is TRBV30, the J call TRBJ2-2, with 7 bases identical to TRBD1. The CDR3 loop spans 15 amino acids. Losses at the gene ends were 5 bases for V and 4 bases for J; bases not matched to a gene: 10. Germline CDR1 GTSNPN, CDR2 SVGIG (reference sequence). Partial CDR3 DNA: TGTGCCTGGGACAGGGTCGGCTACCGCACCGGGGAG. Encoded protein: CAWDRVGYRTGE. The whole CDR3 sequence is CAWDRVGYRTGELFF. Complete variable domain (other parts from reference TRBV30 and TRBJ2-2): SQTIHQWPATLVQPVGSPLSLECTVEGTSNPNLYWYRQAAGRGLQLLFYSVGIGQISSEVPQNLSASRPQDRQFILSSKKLLLSDSGFYLCAWDRVGYRTGELFFGEGSRLTVL.

As to this clone: The CDR3 goes on 3 residues after the read ends, and that part is filled in from the germline J gene. The chain links TRBV2 to TRBJ2-5; 10 bases match TRBD1. The ends lost 5 bases at V and 5 bases at J; junction bases unmatched: 5. The CDR3 loop spans 14 amino acids. Germline CDR1 is SNHLY and CDR2 is FYNNEI. CDR3 sequence reads: CASSIGTGEETQYF. The sequenced part of the CDR3 DNA is TGTGCCAGCAGTATTGGGACAGGGGAGGAGACC.

Concerning this clone itself: The read finishes 3 residues shy of the CDR3 end, and the germline J gene is used to complete it. The chain is built from TRBV7-2 and TRBJ2-2, with 8 positions matching TRBD2. The trim removed 5 bases at V and 4 bases at J, leaving 6 bases unmatched. Germline V gene lookup returns CDR1 SGHTA and CDR2 FQGNSA. The CDR3 covers 15 residues. Here the CDR3 reads CASSPKSGSTGELFF. The DNA read from the CDR3 is TGTGCCAGCAGCCCCAAAAGCGGGAGCACCGGGGAG.

For this clone: The CDR3 extends 3 residues past the end of the read, so its final part is completed from the germline J gene. The chain has TRBV2 and TRBJ2-1; possibly TRBD2 for D (5 bases). The CDR3 has 13 residues. Germline CDR1 is SNHLY and CDR2 is FYNNEI. Trimming took 11 bases from V and 8 from J, leaving 19 bases between them. Here the CDR3 reads CAGDRSISDEQFF. The part of the CDR3 DNA that was read is TGTGCCGGAGATAGAAGTATTAGCGATGAG.

In regard to this clone: The CDR3 end lies 3 residues beyond the end of the read and is filled in from the germline J gene. J is TRBJ2-7 and V is TRBV7-6; perhaps TRBD1 as D (6 bases). The CDR3 contains 14 residues. CDR1 SGHVS and CDR2 FNYEAQ come from the germline V gene. Trimming pared 5 bases from V and 5 bases from J, leaving 16 bases between. This CDR3 reads CASSPGQGINEQYF. CDR3 DNA, as far as it was read: TGTGCCAGCAGCCCAGGGCAGGGGATCAACGAG.

Details on this clone: Coverage ceases 3 residues before the CDR3 finishes, and the germline J gene fills in the end. The V call is TRBV12-3 or TRBV12-4, the J call TRBJ1-5, with 7 bases matching TRBD1. The CDR3 loop spans 14 amino acids. Trimming removed 5 bases from V and 0 bases from J; junction bases left unmatched: 1. Incomplete CDR3 DNA: TGTGCCAGCAGTACAGGGGTTAGCAATCAGCCC. Translating gives CASSTGVSNQP. The full CDR3 is CASSTGVSNQPQHF.

A note on this clone: With the read ending 3 residues before the CDR3 end, the germline J gene is used to fill in that end. V and J are TRBV18 and TRBJ1-1, with 9 positions matching TRBD1. With V trimmed by 3 bases and J by 7 bases, 12 bases remained unmatched. Germline-derived CDR1 and CDR2 are KGHSH and LQKENI. This CDR3 has 16 residues. Here the CDR3 reads CASSPTGGTGSDEAFF. Incomplete CDR3 DNA: TGTGCCAGCTCACCTACCGGGGGGACAGGGTCGGATGAA.

Remarks on this clone: The read is 3 residues too short to cover the CDR3 end, so that end is filled in from the germline J gene. V is TRBV30 and J is TRBJ1-2; D is possibly TRBD1 (5 bases). Trimming removed 0 bases from V and 4 bases from J, with 9 bases in between. There are 13 residues in the CDR3. Germline V gene lookup returns CDR1 GTSNPN and CDR2 SVGIG (reference sequence). CDR3 amino acids: CAWSVGRVYGYTF. CDR3 bases read: TGTGCCTGGAGTGTGGGCAGGGTCTATGGC.

Turning to this clone: The read halts 3 residues ahead of the CDR3 end, with the missing end drawn from the germline J gene. The chain combines TRBV27 with TRBJ2-7; D is unclear. The germline gives CDR1 MNHEY, CDR2 SMNVEV (reference sequence). The CDR3 has 13 residues. The V end lost 2 bases, the J end lost 5 bases, and 10 bases lay between the germline ends. CDR3 region: CASSLRVNDEQYF. Partial CDR3 DNA: TGTGCCAGCAGTTTACGGGTTAACGACGAG.

In the case of this clone: The read finishes 3 residues shy of the CDR3 end, and the germline J gene is used to complete it. The chain couples TRBV19 to TRBJ2-1, with D possibly matching TRBD1 (6 bases). Germline V gives CDR1 LNHDA, CDR2 SQIVND (reference sequence). This CDR3 is built from 14 residues. V was pared by 4 bases and J by 1 base, with 8 bases between. CDR3 DNA, as far as it was read: TGTGCCAGTAGTAGGACAGAGTCCTACAATGAG. Amino acid sequence: CASSRTESYNE. The CDR3 as a whole reads CASSRTESYNEQFF.

Notes on this clone: Read data end 3 residues before the CDR3 end; the end is taken from the germline J gene. V gene TRBV6-2 or TRBV6-3 combines with J gene TRBJ2-7; no definite D call. Trimming took off 5 bases at V and 2 bases at J, with 10 bases between the two ends. Germline V gene data show CDR1 as MNHEY and CDR2 as SVGEGT. The CDR3 is made up of 13 amino acids. The CDR3 bases that were read are TGTGCCAGCAGTCAGGAGTGGACCTACGAG. Its translation: CASSQEWTYE. The entire CDR3 is CASSQEWTYEQYF.

In the case of this clone: The CDR3 end is not reached by the read, which stops 3 residues before it; the germline J gene fills it in. This chain uses TRBV2 with TRBJ1-5; no clear D. CDR1 and CDR2 from the germline V gene are SNHLY and FYNNEI. V was clipped by 3 bases and J by 5 bases, with 2 bases between them. The CDR3 sequence is 11 residues long. The CDR3 DNA, read in part, is TGTGCCAGCAGTGACGATCAGCCC. Its translation is CASSDDQP. The full CDR3 is CASSDDQPQHF.

As regards this clone: The read halts 3 residues ahead of the CDR3 end, with the missing end drawn from the germline J gene. The V call is TRBV30, the J call TRBJ2-7, with 7 nucleotides matching TRBD1. J lost 2 bases, V lost 4 bases, and 8 bases had no gene match. This CDR3 comprises 14 residues. Germline CDR1 and CDR2: GTSNPN and SVGIG (reference sequence). CDR3 bases read: TGTGCCTGGACCTCGACCCAGGGGGCCTACGAG. This translates into CAWTSTQGAYE. The entire CDR3 is CAWTSTQGAYEQYF.

A note on this clone: The read terminates 3 residues ahead of where the CDR3 ends, so the germline J gene completes it. V and J are TRBV30 and TRBJ2-1, with 11 bases that match TRBD2. Looked up from germline, CDR1 is GTSNPN and CDR2 is SVGIG (reference sequence). The CDR3 consists of 15 residues. The J segment lost 5 bases and the V segment lost 1 base, leaving 4 bases of the junction unmatched. The CDR3 here is CAWSAEGLADNEQFF. The DNA read from the CDR3 is TGTGCCTGGAGTGCCGAGGGACTAGCGGACAATGAG. Full variable domain (rest looked up from reference TRBV30 and TRBJ2-1): SQTIHQWPATLVQPVGSPLSLECTVEGTSNPNLYWYRQAAGRGLQLLFYSVGIGQISSEVPQNLSASRPQDRQFILSSKKLLLSDSGFYLCAWSAEGLADNEQFFGPGTRLTVL.

About this clone: The observed sequence ends 3 residues before the CDR3 terminus, with the missing tail filled in from the germline J gene. The J gene is TRBJ2-7, the V gene TRBV18; the match to TRBD1 covers 10 bases. Trimming took 6 bases from V and 1 from J; bases not matched to a gene: 9. The CDR3 is 16 residues long. Germline values: CDR1 KGHSH, CDR2 LQKENI. The CDR3 is CASSSDRGRMSYEQYF. The DNA read from the CDR3 is TGTGCCAGCTCCTCCGACAGGGGGCGTATGTCCTACGAG.

As to this clone: The read halts 3 residues ahead of the CDR3 end, with the missing end drawn from the germline J gene. V gene TRBV5-1 combines with J gene TRBJ1-4; D is unclear. V dropped 2 bases and J dropped 3 bases, with 8 bases sitting between them. The CDR3 covers 14 residues. Looked up from germline, CDR1 is SGHRS and CDR2 is YFSETQ. The sequenced CDR3 bases are TGCGCCAGCAGCTTACAACCCTCTAATGAAAAA. Translating it yields CASSLQPSNEK. From start to end, the CDR3 is CASSLQPSNEKLFF.

Of note for this clone: Read coverage stops 3 residues before the CDR3 terminus; the germline J gene supplies the remainder. The V call is TRBV7-3, the J call TRBJ2-2, with a weak D call TRBD1 (6 bases). Germline loops: CDR1 SGHTA, CDR2 FQGTGA. The CDR3 loop spans 16 amino acids. V was clipped by 5 bases and J by 3 bases, with 16 bases between them. Partial CDR3 DNA: TGTGCCAGCAGCCCCTCAGGACAGAGAGACACCGGGGAG. The encoded protein is CASSPSGQRDTGE. In full, the CDR3 reads CASSPSGQRDTGELFF.

Remarks on this clone: The observed sequence ends 3 residues before the CDR3 terminus, with the missing tail filled in from the germline J gene. The chain is built from TRBV19 and TRBJ2-4; D may be TRBD1 (5 bases). The CDR3 length is 11 residues. Germline CDR1 LNHDA, CDR2 SQIVND (reference sequence). The CDR3 region is CASMAGNGQYF. The part of the CDR3 DNA that was read is TGTGCCAGTATGGCAGGGAACGGT. Variable domain in full (rest from reference TRBV19 and TRBJ2-4): DGGITQSPKYLFRKEGQNVTLSCEQNLNHDAMYWYRQDPGQGLRLIYYSQIVNDFQKGDIAEGYSVSREKKESFPLTVTSAQKNPTAFYLCASMAGNGQYFGAGTRLSVL.

As concerns this clone: The read ends 3 residues shy of where the CDR3 ends; the end is completed using the germline J gene. The chain links TRBV19 to TRBJ2-2; D perhaps matches TRBD1 (7 bases). In germline, CDR1 is LNHDA, CDR2 SQIVND (reference sequence). Trimming took 5 bases from V and 6 from J, leaving 13 bases between them. This CDR3 is 14 amino acids long. CDR3 in amino acids: CASSWAGGPGELFF. The CDR3 bases that were read are TGTGCCAGTAGTTGGGCAGGGGGGCCCGGGGAG.

To note about this clone: The read is 3 residues too short to cover the CDR3 end, so that end is filled in from the germline J gene. The rearrangement uses TRBV19 and TRBJ1-5; D is possibly TRBD1 (6 bases). The CDR3 runs to 13 residues. The germline CDR1 and CDR2 sequences are LNHDA and SQIVND (reference sequence). V was trimmed by 6 bases and J by 9 bases, leaving 15 bases between them. The DNA read from the CDR3 is TGTGCCAGTAGCCGGACAGAATTTCGGCCC. Translation: CASSRTEFRP. The full CDR3 protein reads CASSRTEFRPQHF.

With respect to this clone: Sequencing ends 3 residues short of the CDR3 end; the germline J gene provides the rest. The rearrangement links TRBV20-1 to TRBJ2-1, with TRBD1 matching over 9 bases. CDR1 DFQATT and CDR2 SNEGSKA come from the germline V gene (reference sequence). CDR3 length: 13 amino acids. Unmatched junction bases numbered 5, after V lost 6 bases and J lost 5 bases. This CDR3 reads CSALQGADNEQFF. Partial CDR3 DNA: TGCAGTGCGCTACAGGGGGCCGACAATGAG.

To note about this clone: The read terminates 3 residues ahead of where the CDR3 ends, so the germline J gene completes it. The chain links TRBV13 to TRBJ1-2; tentative D call: TRBD1 (5 bases). The CDR3 is 13 residues long. The V gene's germline CDR1 is PRHDT and CDR2 FYEKMQ (reference sequence). V was trimmed by 3 bases and J by 2 bases, leaving 7 bases between them. Partial CDR3 DNA: TGTGCCAGCAGCTTCGAGGGGAACTATGGC. Amino acids: CASSFEGNYG. The full CDR3 protein is CASSFEGNYGYTF.

Note on this clone: The read halts 3 residues ahead of the CDR3 end, with the missing end drawn from the germline J gene. The V and J genes are TRBV30 and TRBJ2-2; D gene ambiguous. Germline V gives CDR1 GTSNPN, CDR2 SVGIG (reference sequence). The CDR3 contains 14 residues. The CDR3 DNA, read in part, is TGTGCCTGGAGTCTCGAGACTTTTAATGAAAAG. As protein: CAWSLETFNEK. In full, the CDR3 reads CAWSLETFNEKLFF.

As regards this clone: The identical CDR3 is also encoded by other nucleotide sequences in the sample. Incomplete CDR3 DNA: TGTGCCAGTAGTATAAACAGGGGTCACACCTACGAG. Its protein product is CASSINRGHTYE. The entire CDR3 is CASSINRGHTYEQYF. V gene TRBV19 combines with J gene TRBJ2-7; 7 bases agree with TRBD1. The read terminates 3 residues before the CDR3 end, so the remaining end is supplied by the germline J gene. This CDR3 has 15 residues. Germline-derived CDR1 and CDR2 are LNHDA and SQIVND (reference sequence). V was pared by 2 bases and J by 2 bases, with 6 bases of the junction left unmatched.